This TCR beta chain was captured in a study of T cell repertoires in cytomegalovirus infection. This clonotype was detected only a few times. Its antigen is still unknown. CDR3 length: 16 residues. The germline gives CDR1 MGHRA, CDR2 YSYEKL. V lost 6 bases and J lost 1; bases outside the gene matches: 7. Using its own MiXCR run on the reads, TCRdb lists one record per CDR3 protein. Counted here are hundreds of thousands of distinct CDR3 sequences, 30% to 35% occurring once; the ten biggest clones make up 12%. Sequences were derived from cultured CD8+ T cells from PBMCs, sampled from culture after CMV antigen stimulation. The receptor was derived from a human donor in good health (CMV status not recorded). Some clones in this sample may be carry-over from other donors' samples. The chain joins TRBV4-1 to TRBJ2-2; TRBD1 aligns across 8 bases. For the CDR3, the DNA is TGCGCCAGCAGGATACGACAGGGGCGGAACACCGGGGAGCTGTTTTTT. Amino acid sequence: CASRIRQGRNTGELFF.